A single sample gave rise to the 17 T cell receptor beta chains below, sequenced in a study of cytomegalovirus exposure and HLA in healthy donors. The PCR was carried out with 60 Vbeta primers and 13 Jbeta primers. The protocol was immunoSEQ multiplex PCR, while the TCRdb copy is restricted to in-frame clones and leaves out a portion. The sample lists a few hundred thousand clones, roughly 80% occurring once. Sequenced: PBMCs. Every receptor here comes from a man aged 35 to 55 in good health and CMV-seronegative.

V gene TRBV28 combines with J gene TRBJ1-2; D gene uncertain. Germline values: CDR1 MDHEN, CDR2 SYDVKM. The CDR3 runs 11 residues. Trimming shortened V by 6 bases and J by 5 bases, and 7 bases separated the two germline ends. The CDR3 is CASSQLYGYTF. Here the CDR3 DNA reads TGTGCCAGCAGCCAACTATATGGCTACACCTTC.

This chain links TRBV11-1 with TRBJ2-5; D may be TRBD2 (6 bases). Germline V gene data show CDR1 as SGHAT and CDR2 as FQDESV (reference sequence). There are 14 residues in the CDR3. The V end was cut by 5 bases, the J end by 7 bases, with 17 bases between. Here the CDR3 reads CASSNIAALGTQYF. The CDR3 DNA reads as TGTGCCAGCAGCAACATAGCGGCCCTGGGGACCCAGTACTTC.

Only a few counts were recorded for this clone. This chain connects TRBV19 to TRBJ1-2, with TRBD1 matching 10 bases. V was pared by 5 bases and J by 6 bases, with 3 bases of the junction left unmatched. The CDR3 contains 13 residues. In germline, CDR1 is LNHDA, CDR2 SQIVND (reference sequence). The DNA for the CDR3 is TGTGCCAGTAGTGCCGGGACAGGGGATGGCTACACCTTC. This codes for CASSAGTGDGYTF.

The V call is TRBV7-6, the J call TRBJ1-5, with D unresolved. This CDR3 is built from 18 residues. Germline V CDR1 and CDR2: SGHVS, FNYEAQ. V dropped 5 bases and J dropped 2 bases, with 22 bases sitting between them. For the CDR3, the DNA is TGTGCCAGCAGCACTCGACAAGCCTTACCCGGTCGCAATCAGCCCCAGCATTTT. Amino acids: CASSTRQALPGRNQPQHF.

The J gene is TRBJ2-5, the V gene TRBV2; D is possibly TRBD1 (5 bases). This CDR3 is built from 14 residues. Germline CDR1 SNHLY, CDR2 FYNNEI. V was clipped by 7 bases and J by 4 bases, with 16 bases between them. CDR3 loop: CASIIRQGRETQYF. CDR3 bases: TGTGCCAGCATAATTCGGCAGGGAAGAGAGACCCAGTACTTC.

This clone came up once. The chain combines TRBV29-1 with TRBJ1-2; D not resolved. The length of the CDR3 is 14 residues. Germline V lookup: CDR1 SQVTM, CDR2 ANQGSEA. V was shortened by 1 base and J by 4 bases, with 13 bases between the two germline ends. CDR3 sequence reads: CSVEVREVGYGYTF. In nucleotides, the CDR3 is TGCAGCGTTGAAGTAAGGGAGGTTGGCTATGGCTACACCTTC. The full variable domain, rest sourced from reference TRBV29-1 and TRBJ1-2, is SAVISQKPSRDICQRGTSLTIQCQVDSQVTMMFWYRQQPGQSLTLIATANQGSEATYESGFVIDKFPISRPNLTFSTLTVSNMSPEDSSIYLCSVEVREVGYGYTFGSGTRLTVV.

The genes are TRBV18 and TRBJ1-4; D not certain. The CDR3 runs 15 residues. Germline CDR1 and CDR2: KGHSH and LQKENI. The germline V and J ends were trimmed by 3 bases and 4 bases, with 12 bases remaining between them. CDR3 in DNA: TGTGCCAGCTCACCCGGTGCAGGAATTAATGAAAAACTGTTTTTT. Translating gives CASSPGAGINEKLFF.

A few counts support this clone. The chain joins TRBV5-1 to TRBJ2-3; no firm D call. This CDR3 has 13 residues. Trimming stripped 6 bases from V and 2 bases from J, with 10 bases between. Germline V gene lookup returns CDR1 SGHRS and CDR2 YFSETQ. The CDR3 bases are TGCGCCAGCAAAATTCTCCCCACAGATACGCAGTATTTT. Amino acids: CASKILPTDTQYF.

V usage is TRBV20-1 and J usage is TRBJ1-3; 8 nucleotides agree with TRBD1. The CDR3 contains 11 residues. The germline V gene encodes CDR1 DFQATT and CDR2 SNEGSKA (reference sequence). J gave up 14 bases and V 5 bases, and 8 bases lay outside the gene matches. CDR3 loop: CSAEDREAVYF. CDR3 coding DNA: TGCAGTGCTGAGGACAGGGAAGCGGTATATTTT.

The chain carries TRBV5-4 and TRBJ1-2; 9 bases align to TRBD1. CDR1 and CDR2 from the germline V gene are SGHNT and YYREEE (reference sequence). Trimming cost V 3 bases and J 5 bases; bases outside gene matches: 5. The CDR3 sequence is 14 residues long. CDR3 sequence reads: CASSSDRGAYGYTF. CDR3 bases: TGTGCCAGCAGCTCGGACAGGGGCGCATATGGCTACACCTTC.

This chain connects TRBV19 to TRBJ1-2; no firm D call. The germline gives CDR1 LNHDA, CDR2 SQIVND (reference sequence). The V end lost 0 bases, the J end lost 0 bases, and 11 bases lay between the germline ends. The CDR3 contains 16 residues. The CDR3 reads CASSIDGGSPNYGYTF. As DNA, the CDR3 is TGTGCCAGTAGTATAGATGGAGGCAGTCCTAACTATGGCTACACCTTC. The full variable domain, with the rest looked up from reference TRBV19 and TRBJ1-2, is DGGITQSPKYLFRKEGQNVTLSCEQNLNHDAMYWYRQDPGQGLRLIYYSQIVNDFQKGDIAEGYSVSREKKESFPLTVTSAQKNPTAFYLCASSIDGGSPNYGYTFGSGTRLTVV.

The rearrangement joins TRBV28 to TRBJ1-2, with a weak D call TRBD1 (5 bases). Trimming removed 2 bases from V and 10 bases from J, with 29 bases in between. This CDR3 region has 18 residues. CDR1 is MDHEN, CDR2 SYDVKM, per germline. The CDR3 coding sequence is TGTGCCAGCAGTTTACCATACCCGATTACGCAAAGGGACTCGTTCTACACCTTC. Translation gives CASSLPYPITQRDSFYTF.

This clone occurred a few times. The chain recombines TRBV5-5 with TRBJ1-2, with D perhaps matching TRBD1 (5 bases). V dropped 9 bases and J dropped 0 bases, with 15 bases sitting between them. The germline CDR1 and CDR2 sequences are SGHKS and YYEKEE (reference sequence). The CDR3 is 14 amino acids. In DNA form, the CDR3 reads TGTGCCACCCGGGGGGGACTTACTAACTATGGCTACACCTTC. This codes for CATRGGLTNYGYTF.

V gene TRBV9 combines with J gene TRBJ1-3, with D perhaps TRBD1 (5 bases). Looked up from germline, CDR1 is SGDLS and CDR2 is YYNGEE. CDR3 length: 14 amino acids. Trimming left V 0 bases short and J 3 bases short, with 7 bases between. CDR3 region: CASSVEGDGNTIYF. The CDR3 DNA sequence: TGTGCCAGCAGCGTAGAAGGGGATGGAAACACCATATATTTT.

V is TRBV29-1 and J is TRBJ2-2; possibly TRBD1 for D (5 bases). Germline assignment: CDR1 SQVTM and CDR2 ANQGSEA. The CDR3 consists of 15 residues. Between the trimmed V and J ends, which lost 0 bases and 6 bases, there was a span of 14 bases. The CDR3 here is CSVEDRSGLSGELFF. The CDR3 region has the DNA TGCAGCGTTGAAGATCGGTCAGGGTTATCCGGGGAGCTGTTTTTT.

V gene TRBV14 combines with J gene TRBJ2-2; 7 bases agree with TRBD1. The germline V gene has CDR1 SGHDN and CDR2 FVKESK. The CDR3 spans 16 residues. The junction had 8 bases not matched to a gene; V was cut back by 3 bases and J by 4 bases. CDR3 region: CASSQYKGAITGELFF. For the CDR3, the DNA is TGTGCCAGCAGCCAGTACAAGGGGGCCATCACCGGGGAGCTGTTTTTT.

The rearrangement joins TRBV5-1 to TRBJ2-1; 7 bases are shared with TRBD1. The CDR3 loop spans 15 amino acids. Germline CDR1 reads SGHRS; CDR2 reads YFSETQ. J was trimmed by 1 base and V by 1 base; bases with no gene match: 2. CDR3 region: CASSLTDRSYNEQFF. The CDR3 DNA follows: TGCGCCAGCAGCTTGACGGACAGGTCCTACAATGAGCAGTTCTTC.